These 15 T cell receptor beta chains originate from one sample sequenced in a study of blood T cell repertoires in COVID-19. Measured with immunoSEQ multiplex PCR; TCRdb has only the in-frame clones, and not every one. The sample comprises approximately 37,000 clones, approximately 88% of which are singletons, and around a fifth rests with the top ten. Sequencing was performed on peripheral blood. All receptors derive from a middle-aged man with active COVID-19.

This chain joins TRBV12-3 or TRBV12-4 and TRBJ1-1; 7 bases are a match to TRBD1. The CDR3 totals 13 residues. V shed 6 bases and J 5 bases; nucleotides not matched to a gene: 6. The CDR3 protein is CASRVTGPTEAFF. Here the CDR3 DNA reads TGTGCCAGCAGGGTGACAGGGCCGACTGAAGCTTTCTTT.

V is TRBV6-2 or TRBV6-3 and J is TRBJ2-5; the match to TRBD2 covers 7 bases. V was clipped by 5 bases and J by 0 bases; unmatched bases: 12. The CDR3 totals 17 residues. Germline CDR1 MNHEY, CDR2 SVGEGT. Here the CDR3 reads CASSHRGQSGNQETQYF. For the CDR3, the DNA is TGTGCCAGCAGTCACCGGGGCCAAAGCGGGAACCAAGAGACCCAGTACTTC.

The gene calls are TRBV9 and TRBJ2-2; 8 bases are shared with TRBD2. V lost 4 bases to trimming and J lost 9 bases; unmatched junction nucleotides: 8. Looked up from germline, CDR1 is SGDLS and CDR2 is YYNGEE. The CDR3 runs 14 residues. The CDR3 sequence: CASSLREGFRELFF. The CDR3 DNA reads TGTGCCAGCAGCCTCCGGGAGGGGTTCCGGGAGCTGTTTTTT.

The rearrangement links TRBV5-1 to TRBJ1-1; 9 bases fit TRBD1. This CDR3 has 15 amino acids. V dropped 4 bases and J dropped 5; count of bases not matched to a gene: 9. Germline V CDR1 and CDR2: SGHRS, YFSETQ. CDR3 DNA sequence: TGCGCCAGCAGCGCCGGGACAGGGATGGTTACTGAAGCTTTCTTT. Protein sequence: CASSAGTGMVTEAFF.

This chain connects TRBV15 to TRBJ2-5; 9 bases are a match to TRBD2. Germline CDR1 is LNHNV and CDR2 is YYDKDF (reference sequence). With 5 bases clipped from V and 1 base from J, the junction kept 5 bases outside the gene matches. This CDR3 is built from 15 residues. For the CDR3, the DNA is TGTGCCACCAGCGCGACTAGCGGAGCCCAAGAGACCCAGTACTTC. Protein product: CATSATSGAQETQYF. Filled out from reference TRBV15 and TRBJ2-5, the complete variable domain reads DAMVIQNPRYQVTQFGKPVTLSCSQTLNHNVMYWYQQKSSQAPKLLFHYYDKDFNNEADTPDNFQSRRPNTSFCFLDIRSPGLGDTAMYLCATSATSGAQETQYFGPGTRLLVL.

The chain carries TRBV28 and TRBJ2-7; D is unclear. CDR1 and CDR2 (germline): MDHEN, SYDVKM. V was clipped by 6 bases and J by 5 bases, with 23 bases between them. The CDR3 sequence is 16 residues long. The CDR3 DNA is TGTGCCAGCAGCTCTGCTTCGACTCCCTTGAGAAACGAGCAGTACTTC. Translated: CASSSASTPLRNEQYF. The variable domain in full, completed from reference TRBV28 and TRBJ2-7, reads DVKVTQSSRYLVKRTGEKVFLECVQDMDHENMFWYRQDPGLGLRLIYFSYDVKMKEKGDIPEGYSVSREKKERFSLILESASTNQTSMYLCASSSASTPLRNEQYFGPGTRLTVT.

This chain connects TRBV7-9 to TRBJ1-5; 7 bases are shared with TRBD1. CDR1 and CDR2 (germline): SEHNR, FQNEAQ (reference sequence). With 3 bases clipped from V and 5 bases from J, the junction kept 7 bases outside the gene matches. The CDR3 has 15 amino acids. The CDR3 spells CASSFGTAGDQPQHF. CDR3 sequence (DNA): TGTGCCAGCAGCTTTGGGACAGCGGGGGATCAGCCCCAGCATTTT.

The CDR3 DNA follows: TGTGCCAGCAGCTTAAGGGGGCCCAGATATTCGCACGAGCAGTACTTC. It specifies CASSLRGPRYSHEQYF. The chain is built from TRBV3-1 (or the pseudogene TRBV3-2) and TRBJ2-7; 7 nucleotides line up with TRBD1. Trimming cost V 5 bases and J 5 bases; bases outside gene matches: 15. The germline V gene encodes CDR1 LGHDT and CDR2 YNNKEL (reference sequence). The CDR3 consists of 16 residues.

The gene calls are TRBV9 and TRBJ2-7, with D perhaps matching TRBD2 (6 bases). The CDR3 totals 14 residues. Trimming left V 4 bases short and J 2 bases short, with 13 bases between. CDR1 SGDLS and CDR2 YYNGEE come from the germline V gene. DNA of the CDR3: TGTGCCAGCAGCTCCGCGGGAAAGACCTACGAGCAGTACTTC. This sequence encodes CASSSAGKTYEQYF.

This clone was found once. The J gene is TRBJ2-7, the V gene TRBV20-1, with TRBD2 as a possible D gene (5 bases). This CDR3 spans 13 amino acids. V shed 6 bases and J shed 3 bases, with 15 bases lying between them. Germline lookup yields CDR1 DFQATT and CDR2 SNEGSKA (reference sequence). CDR3 in amino acids: CSASPGSDYEQYF. As DNA, the CDR3 is TGCAGTGCCAGTCCGGGGAGCGACTACGAGCAGTACTTC.

This clone has a single count. CDR3 region: CAGTLGALTSNTGELFF. The CDR3 DNA is TGTGCCGGAACCCTAGGCGCGCTTACCTCGAACACCGGGGAGCTGTTTTTT. V is TRBV30 and J is TRBJ2-2; no reliable D call. CDR1 and CDR2 (germline): GTSNPN, SVGIG (reference sequence). With 8 bases removed from V and 0 bases from J, the gap between germline ends came to 22 bases. This CDR3 contains 17 residues.

The gene calls are TRBV28 and TRBJ2-7; 9 bases match TRBD2. This CDR3 has 13 residues. Germline V CDR1 and CDR2: MDHEN, SYDVKM. V trimming: 2 bases; J trimming: 4 bases; junction bases outside the gene matches: 0. The CDR3 reads CASSLSGRYEQYF. Here the CDR3 DNA reads TGTGCCAGCAGTTTAAGCGGGAGGTACGAGCAGTACTTC.

The V and J genes are TRBV5-8 and TRBJ2-3; TRBD2 agrees at 8 bases. With V trimmed by 7 bases and J by 6 bases, 4 bases remained unmatched. This CDR3 comprises 12 residues. In germline, CDR1 is SGHTS, CDR2 YDEGEE. CDR3 in amino acids: CASARGGDTQYF. The CDR3 DNA reads TGTGCCAGCGCCCGGGGGGGGGATACGCAGTATTTT.

This chain uses TRBV7-2 with TRBJ1-1; unclear D gene. Trimming took off 4 bases at V and 0 bases at J, with 18 bases between the two ends. Germline V gene lookup returns CDR1 SGHTA and CDR2 FQGNSA. The CDR3 is 17 residues long. This CDR3 reads CASSSGIWSNMNTEAFF. The CDR3 DNA follows: TGTGCCAGCAGCTCGGGGATCTGGAGCAACATGAACACTGAAGCTTTCTTT.

The chain links TRBV20-1 to TRBJ2-1, with 15 bases identical to TRBD2. Germline values: CDR1 DFQATT, CDR2 SNEGSKA (reference sequence). This CDR3 has 19 amino acids. The ends lost 5 bases at V and 0 bases at J; junction bases unmatched: 11. CDR3 sequence: CSAGGVGLAGGNSYNEQFF. The CDR3, as DNA: TGCAGTGCTGGTGGGGTGGGACTAGCGGGAGGTAACTCCTACAATGAGCAGTTCTTC.